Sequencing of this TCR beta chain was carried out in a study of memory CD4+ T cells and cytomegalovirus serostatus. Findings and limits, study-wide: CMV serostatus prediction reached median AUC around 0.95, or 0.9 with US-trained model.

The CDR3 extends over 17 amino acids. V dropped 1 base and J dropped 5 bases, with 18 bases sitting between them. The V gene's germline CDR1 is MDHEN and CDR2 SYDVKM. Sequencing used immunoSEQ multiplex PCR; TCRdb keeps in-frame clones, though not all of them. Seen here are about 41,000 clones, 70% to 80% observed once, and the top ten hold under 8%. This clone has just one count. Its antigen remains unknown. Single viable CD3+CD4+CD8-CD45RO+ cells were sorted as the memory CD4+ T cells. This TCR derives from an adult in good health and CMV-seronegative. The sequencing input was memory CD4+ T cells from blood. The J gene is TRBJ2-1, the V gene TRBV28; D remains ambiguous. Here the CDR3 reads CASSLLGFRTLNNEQFF. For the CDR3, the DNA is TGTGCCAGCAGTTTATTGGGGTTCCGAACCCTAAACAATGAGCAGTTCTTC.